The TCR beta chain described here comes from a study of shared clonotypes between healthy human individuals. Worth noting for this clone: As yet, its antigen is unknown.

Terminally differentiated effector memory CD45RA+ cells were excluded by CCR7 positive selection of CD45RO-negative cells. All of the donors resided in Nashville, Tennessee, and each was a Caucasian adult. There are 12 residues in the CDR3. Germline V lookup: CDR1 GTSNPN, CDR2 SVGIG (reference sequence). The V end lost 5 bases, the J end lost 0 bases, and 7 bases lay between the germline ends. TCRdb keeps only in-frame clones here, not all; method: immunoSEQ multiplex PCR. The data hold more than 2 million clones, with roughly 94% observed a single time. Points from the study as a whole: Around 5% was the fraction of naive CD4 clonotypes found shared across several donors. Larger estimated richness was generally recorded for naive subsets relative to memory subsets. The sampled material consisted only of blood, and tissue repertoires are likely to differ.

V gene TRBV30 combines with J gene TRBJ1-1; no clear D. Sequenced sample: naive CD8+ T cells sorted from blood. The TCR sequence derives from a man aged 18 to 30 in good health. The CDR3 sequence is CAWLTMNTEAFF. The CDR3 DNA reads TGTGCCTGGCTGACGATGAACACTGAAGCTTTCTTT. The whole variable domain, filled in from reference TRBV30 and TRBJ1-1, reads SQTIHQWPATLVQPVGSPLSLECTVEGTSNPNLYWYRQAAGRGLQLLFYSVGIGQISSEVPQNLSASRPQDRQFILSSKKLLLSDSGFYLCAWLTMNTEAFFGQGTRLTVV.